Listed here are 23 T cell receptor beta chains from one sample, sequenced in a study of regulatory T cells in long-lasting Graves disease. The time point: newly diagnosed GD, antithyroid drugs for less than 3 months. PBMC-derived RNA was used for the TCR library. HTBI primers from iRepertoire and Arm-PCR of CDR3 regions yielded the TCR beta libraries. TCRdb recomputed calls from the multiplex PCR reads with MiXCR, one row per CDR3 protein. The sample records roughly 420,000 distinct CDR3 sequences, approximately 14% being singletons. This sample also appeared in a second study, on T cells in Graves' hyperthyroidism and ophthalmopathy.

Sample: peripheral blood mononuclear cells (PBMCs), taken at new diagnosis, from a patient treated with antithyroid drugs. These receptors all come from a woman aged 50 to 65 with Graves disease.

DNA for the CDR3: TGCGCCAGCAGCTTGGAAGCGGGTGGGGGCCAGTACTTC. Protein: CASSLEAGGGQYF. The V and J genes are TRBV5-1 and TRBJ2-5, with D maybe TRBD2 (6 bases). The CDR3 consists of 13 residues. V lost 0 bases, J lost 10 bases, and 13 bases lay in between. Germline-derived CDR1 and CDR2 are SGHRS and YFSETQ.

As to this clonotype: Given a much more abundant clone one base away, this may be a read error. The rearrangement links TRBV10-1 to TRBJ2-3; 7 bases are a match to TRBD2. The CDR3 totals 17 residues. J was trimmed by 1 base and V by 2 bases; bases with no gene match: 9. Looked up from germline, CDR1 is WNHNN and CDR2 is SYGVQD (reference sequence). As DNA, the CDR3 is TGCGCCAGCAGTGAGGGGACTGGCGGGAGTCGCACAGATACGCAGTATTTT. Translated, it gives CASSEGTGGSRTDTQYF.

The chain has TRBV6-9 and TRBJ2-7; D may be TRBD1 or TRBD2 (5 bases each). Trimming removed 3 bases at V and 6 bases at J, with 6 bases between. The CDR3 runs to 11 residues. Germline CDR1 reads MNHGY; CDR2 reads SVAAGI. Written as DNA, the CDR3 is TGTGCCAGCAGTTACGGGGCCGAGCAGTACTTC. Translation: CASSYGAEQYF.

The genes are TRBV6-5 and TRBJ2-2; D is possibly TRBD1 (5 bases). Per the germline V gene, CDR1 is MNHEY and CDR2 is SVGAGI. CDR3 length: 14 residues. Trimming shortened V by 0 bases and J by 6 bases, and 8 bases separated the two germline ends. This CDR3 reads CASSYSIGAGELFF. In DNA form, the CDR3 reads TGTGCCAGCAGTTACTCGATAGGGGCCGGGGAGCTGTTTTTT.

This clonotype has a count of ten or more. V and J are TRBV30 and TRBJ2-7; possibly TRBD2 for D (5 bases). Germline V gives CDR1 GTSNPN, CDR2 SVGIG (reference sequence). This CDR3 is 13 amino acids long. Trimming stripped 1 base from V and 6 bases from J, with 13 bases between. The CDR3 protein is CAWSGGFSFEQYF. The CDR3 DNA is TGTGCCTGGAGTGGAGGGTTCTCTTTCGAGCAGTACTTC. The full variable domain, rest sourced from reference TRBV30 and TRBJ2-7, is SQTIHQWPATLVQPVGSPLSLECTVEGTSNPNLYWYRQAAGRGLQLLFYSVGIGQISSEVPQNLSASRPQDRQFILSSKKLLLSDSGFYLCAWSGGFSFEQYFGPGTRLTVT.

This clonotype was recorded at least ten times. V and J are TRBV10-3 and TRBJ2-5; D may be TRBD1 or TRBD2 (5 bases each). This CDR3 has 14 amino acids. Germline CDR1 is ENHRY and CDR2 is SYGVKD. Trimming took 4 bases from V and 0 from J, leaving 9 bases between them. CDR3 in amino acids: CAISASGHQETQYF. For the CDR3, the DNA is TGTGCCATCAGTGCCTCGGGACACCAAGAGACCCAGTACTTC.

Points on this clonotype: Being one base from a much bigger clone, this may be a read error. J is TRBJ2-1 and V is TRBV7-8; possible D gene TRBD2, 5 bases. This CDR3 region has 15 residues. The V end was cut by 4 bases, the J end by 3 bases, with 13 bases between. The germline V gene has CDR1 SGHVS and CDR2 FQNEAQ. The CDR3 nucleotides read TGTGCCAGCAGCTCAGACCGCGGGTTCTACAATGAGCAGTTCTTC. It is translated as CASSSDRGFYNEQFF.

This clonotype appeared a few times. The rearrangement links TRBV12-3 or TRBV12-4 to TRBJ2-7; 7 positions agree with TRBD1. The CDR3 runs 14 residues. The V gene end was trimmed by 6 bases and the J gene end by 9 bases; junction bases not matched to a gene: 14. CDR3 region: CASSLQQGPDRQYF. As DNA, the CDR3 is TGTGCCAGCAGCTTACAACAGGGGCCCGATCGGCAGTACTTC.

This clonotype was counted only a few times. The J gene is TRBJ2-2, the V gene TRBV19, with 7 positions matching TRBD1. The CDR3 length is 13 residues. The ends lost 6 bases at V and 4 bases at J; junction bases unmatched: 2. CDR1 is LNHDA, CDR2 SQIVND, per germline (reference sequence). The CDR3 nucleotides read TGTGCCAGTAGGACAGGGAGCACCGGGGAGCTGTTTTTT. Its translation is CASRTGSTGELFF. Using reference TRBV19 and TRBJ2-2 for the parts outside the CDR3, the full variable domain is DGGITQSPKYLFRKEGQNVTLSCEQNLNHDAMYWYRQDPGQGLRLIYYSQIVNDFQKGDIAEGYSVSREKKESFPLTVTSAQKNPTAFYLCASRTGSTGELFFGEGSRLTVL.

V gene TRBV4-1 combines with J gene TRBJ1-5, with 9 nucleotides matching TRBD1. CDR1 is MGHRA, CDR2 YSYEKL, per germline. The trim removed 4 bases at V and 0 bases at J, leaving 7 bases unmatched. This CDR3 region has 17 residues. For the CDR3, the DNA is TGCGCCAGCAGCCGTGTTCCGGGACAGGGTAGCAATCAGCCCCAGCATTTT. As protein: CASSRVPGQGSNQPQHF.

The rearrangement uses TRBV6-2 or TRBV6-3 and TRBJ2-3; D might be TRBD2 (6 bases). The V end was cut by 2 bases, the J end by 2 bases, with 14 bases between. Germline V gene sequence: CDR1 MNHEY, CDR2 SVGEGT. The CDR3 contains 16 residues. The CDR3 loop is CASSYVPGANTDTQYF. The CDR3 DNA follows: TGTGCCAGCAGTTACGTCCCGGGAGCCAACACAGATACGCAGTATTTT.

This clonotype was seen more than once but under ten times. The rearrangement links TRBV19 to TRBJ1-5; unclear D gene. The CDR3 loop spans 12 amino acids. The V and J ends lost 8 bases and 2 bases respectively, with 7 bases between them. Looked up from germline, CDR1 is LNHDA and CDR2 is SQIVND (reference sequence). DNA for the CDR3: TGTGCCAGTTCTTATCGCAATCAGCCCCAGCATTTT. It codes for CASSYRNQPQHF.

Concerning this clonotype: A far bigger clonotype differs at one base, so this is likely a read error. The genes are TRBV7-8 and TRBJ2-7; TRBD2 agrees at 10 bases. CDR1 and CDR2 (germline): SGHVS, FQNEAQ. Germline trimming cut 5 bases from V and 3 bases from J; bases unmatched to any gene: 7. There are 15 residues in the CDR3. The chain's CDR3 is CASSLGLAAIYEQYF. In DNA form, the CDR3 reads TGTGCCAGCAGCCTTGGACTAGCGGCGATCTACGAGCAGTACTTC.

The table lists this clonotype with many counts. The rearrangement links TRBV28 to TRBJ2-3; D gene unclear. Germline CDR1 and CDR2: MDHEN and SYDVKM. This CDR3 comprises 15 residues. Trimming took off 6 bases at V and 6 bases at J, with 19 bases between the two ends. The DNA for the CDR3 is TGTGCCAGCAGCCCAGGCTTTCCAGTGGGGGATACGCAGTATTTT. Its translation: CASSPGFPVGDTQYF.

This clonotype was picked up many times. The chain recombines TRBV5-1 with TRBJ2-3; 12 positions match TRBD2. The V gene's germline CDR1 is SGHRS and CDR2 YFSETQ. The junction had 7 bases not matched to a gene; V was cut back by 1 base and J by 1 base. The CDR3 length is 18 residues. The CDR3 DNA follows: TGCGCCAGCAGCTTGCCCCTAGCGGGAGGGCGTCGCACAGATACGCAGTATTTT. Translated: CASSLPLAGGRRTDTQYF.

A few counts support this clonotype. V and J are TRBV6-1 and TRBJ2-3, with 8 bases aligning to TRBD2. This CDR3 is 14 amino acids long. The V and J ends lost 6 bases and 4 bases, in that order; junction bases with no gene match: 6. Germline CDR1 reads MNHNS; CDR2 reads SASEGT. CDR3 loop: CASRGLDGSDTQYF. CDR3 bases: TGTGCCAGCAGGGGACTAGACGGGTCAGATACGCAGTATTTT.

This clonotype was observed at least ten times. The chain joins TRBV7-9 to TRBJ2-7, with D perhaps matching TRBD2 (6 bases). The V end was cut by 5 bases, the J end by 2 bases, with 16 bases between. Germline-derived CDR1 and CDR2 are SEHNR and FQNEAQ (reference sequence). The CDR3 length is 15 residues. Here the CDR3 DNA reads TGTGCCAGCAGCCTGAGAGGAGGGATCACCTACGAGCAGTACTTC. It is translated as CASSLRGGITYEQYF. Together with reference TRBV7-9 and TRBJ2-7, the CDR3 gives the full variable domain: DTGVSQNPRHKITKRGQNVTFRCDPISEHNRLYWYRQTLGQGPEFLTYFQNEAQLEKSRLLSDRFSAERPKGSFSTLEIQRTEQGDSAMYLCASSLRGGITYEQYFGPGTRLTVT.

This clonotype appeared many times. The chain recombines TRBV7-2 with TRBJ1-5, with a weak D call TRBD1 (5 bases). The length of the CDR3 is 16 residues. Germline V gene data show CDR1 as SGHTA and CDR2 as FQGNSA. Deletions cut 5 bases from V and 6 bases from J, with 20 bases between. DNA for the CDR3: TGTGCCAGCAGCCCAAACAGCCCAGGGAACGGTCAGCCCCAGCATTTT. It translates to CASSPNSPGNGQPQHF.

This clonotype was found many times. The CDR3 bases are TGTGCCAGCAGTTCCGGGACAGGCAGAGAAAAACTGTTTTTT. It codes for CASSSGTGREKLFF. The chain couples TRBV6-5 to TRBJ1-4; TRBD1 aligns across 8 bases. V gave up 4 bases and J gave up 8 bases; unmatched junction bases: 6. This CDR3 comprises 14 residues. From germline, CDR1 is MNHEY and CDR2 SVGAGI.

This clonotype is a singleton in its sample. The chain employs TRBV10-2 and TRBJ2-3, with 8 bases fitting TRBD2. Germline trimming cut 2 bases from V and 0 bases from J; bases unmatched to any gene: 10. CDR1 and CDR2 from the germline V gene are WSHSY and SAAADI. This CDR3 is built from 18 residues. The CDR3 nucleotides are TGCGCCAGCAGTGAGGATTGGGGTAGCGGGACTAGCACAGATACGCAGTATTTT. It specifies CASSEDWGSGTSTDTQYF.

The sample holds a few counts of this clonotype. J is TRBJ2-7 and V is TRBV30, with 7 bases fitting TRBD2. The J segment lost 2 bases and the V segment lost 3 bases, leaving 4 bases of the junction unmatched. The CDR3 is 13 residues long. Germline V gives CDR1 GTSNPN, CDR2 SVGIG (reference sequence). CDR3 coding DNA: TGTGCCTGGAGAGGACTAGGCCCCTACGAGCAGTACTTC. It yields the protein CAWRGLGPYEQYF. The full variable domain, with the rest looked up from reference TRBV30 and TRBJ2-7, is SQTIHQWPATLVQPVGSPLSLECTVEGTSNPNLYWYRQAAGRGLQLLFYSVGIGQISSEVPQNLSASRPQDRQFILSSKKLLLSDSGFYLCAWRGLGPYEQYFGPGTRLTVT.

Of note for this clonotype: The conserved phenylalanine or tryptophan normally closing the CDR3 is absent here, so this likely arose from a read error. The chain uses TRBV27 and TRBJ2-1; possibly TRBD2 for D (6 bases). Germline V gene sequence: CDR1 MNHEY, CDR2 SMNVEV (reference sequence). V was pared by 2 bases and J by 6 bases, with 11 bases between. This CDR3 is built from 14 residues. CDR3 DNA: TGTGCCAGCAGTTTAGGGATGACTAGCAATGAGCAGTTCCTC. It is translated as CASSLGMTSNEQFL.

The CDR3 protein is CASSVSGGAYNEQFF. Written as DNA, the CDR3 is TGTGCCAGCAGCGTTAGCGGGGGAGCCTACAATGAGCAGTTCTTC. The chain has TRBV7-9 and TRBJ2-1, with 9 bases fitting TRBD2. CDR3 length: 15 residues. V shed 5 bases and J 2 bases; nucleotides not matched to a gene: 4. Germline V gene data show CDR1 as SEHNR and CDR2 as FQNEAQ (reference sequence).